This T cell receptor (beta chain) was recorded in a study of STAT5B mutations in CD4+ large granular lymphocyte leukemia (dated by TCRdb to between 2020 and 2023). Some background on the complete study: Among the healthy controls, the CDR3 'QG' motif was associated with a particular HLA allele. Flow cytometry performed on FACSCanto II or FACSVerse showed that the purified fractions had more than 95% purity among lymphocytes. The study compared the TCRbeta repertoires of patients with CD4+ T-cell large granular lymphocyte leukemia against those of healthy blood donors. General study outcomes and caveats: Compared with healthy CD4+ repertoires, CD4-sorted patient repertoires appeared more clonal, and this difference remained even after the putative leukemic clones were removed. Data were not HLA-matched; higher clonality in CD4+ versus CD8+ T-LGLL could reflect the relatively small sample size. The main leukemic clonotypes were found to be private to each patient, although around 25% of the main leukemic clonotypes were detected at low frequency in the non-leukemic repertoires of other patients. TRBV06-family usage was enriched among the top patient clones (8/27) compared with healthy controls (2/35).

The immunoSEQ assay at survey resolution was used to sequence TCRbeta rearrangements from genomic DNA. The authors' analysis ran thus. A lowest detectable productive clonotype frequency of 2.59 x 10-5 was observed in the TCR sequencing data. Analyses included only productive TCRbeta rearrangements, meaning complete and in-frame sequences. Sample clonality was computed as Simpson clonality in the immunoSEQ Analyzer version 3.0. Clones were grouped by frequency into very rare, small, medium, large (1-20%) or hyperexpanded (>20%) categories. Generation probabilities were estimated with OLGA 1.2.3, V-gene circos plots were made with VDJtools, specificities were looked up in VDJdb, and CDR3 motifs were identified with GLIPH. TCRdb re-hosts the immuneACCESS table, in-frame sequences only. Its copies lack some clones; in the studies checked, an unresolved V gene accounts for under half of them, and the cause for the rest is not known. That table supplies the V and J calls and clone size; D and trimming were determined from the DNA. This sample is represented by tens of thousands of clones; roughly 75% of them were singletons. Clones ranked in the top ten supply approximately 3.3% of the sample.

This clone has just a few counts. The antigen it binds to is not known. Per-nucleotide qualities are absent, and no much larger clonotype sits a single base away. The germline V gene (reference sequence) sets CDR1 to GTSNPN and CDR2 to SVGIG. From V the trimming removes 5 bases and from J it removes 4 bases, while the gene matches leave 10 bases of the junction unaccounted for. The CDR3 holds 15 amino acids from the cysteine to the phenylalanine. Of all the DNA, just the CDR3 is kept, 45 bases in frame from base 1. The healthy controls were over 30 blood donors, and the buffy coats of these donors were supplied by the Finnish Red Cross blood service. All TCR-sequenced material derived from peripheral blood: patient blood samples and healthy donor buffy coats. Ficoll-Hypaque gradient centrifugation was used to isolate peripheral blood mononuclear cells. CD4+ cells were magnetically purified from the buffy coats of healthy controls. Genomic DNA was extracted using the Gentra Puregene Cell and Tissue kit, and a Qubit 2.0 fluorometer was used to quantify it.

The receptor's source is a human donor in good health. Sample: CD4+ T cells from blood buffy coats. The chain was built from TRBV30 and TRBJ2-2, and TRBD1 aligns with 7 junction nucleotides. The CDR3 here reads CAWQLGQILTGELFF. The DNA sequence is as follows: TGTGCCTGGCAACTGGGACAGATACTCACCGGGGAGCTGTTTTTT.